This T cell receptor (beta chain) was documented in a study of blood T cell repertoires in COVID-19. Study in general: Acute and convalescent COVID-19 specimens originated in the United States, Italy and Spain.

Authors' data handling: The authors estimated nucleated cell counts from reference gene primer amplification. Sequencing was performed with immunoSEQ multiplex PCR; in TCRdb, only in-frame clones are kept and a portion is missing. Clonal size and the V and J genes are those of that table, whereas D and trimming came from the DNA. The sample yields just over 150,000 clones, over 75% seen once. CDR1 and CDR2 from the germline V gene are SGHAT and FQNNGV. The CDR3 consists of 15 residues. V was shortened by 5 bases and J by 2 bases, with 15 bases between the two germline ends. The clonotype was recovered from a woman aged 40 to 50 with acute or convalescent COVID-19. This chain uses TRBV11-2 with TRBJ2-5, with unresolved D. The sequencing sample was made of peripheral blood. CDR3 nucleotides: TGTGCCAGCAGCGTGGCCGCGACTCGGCAAGAGACCCAGTACTTC. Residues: CASSVAATRQETQYF.